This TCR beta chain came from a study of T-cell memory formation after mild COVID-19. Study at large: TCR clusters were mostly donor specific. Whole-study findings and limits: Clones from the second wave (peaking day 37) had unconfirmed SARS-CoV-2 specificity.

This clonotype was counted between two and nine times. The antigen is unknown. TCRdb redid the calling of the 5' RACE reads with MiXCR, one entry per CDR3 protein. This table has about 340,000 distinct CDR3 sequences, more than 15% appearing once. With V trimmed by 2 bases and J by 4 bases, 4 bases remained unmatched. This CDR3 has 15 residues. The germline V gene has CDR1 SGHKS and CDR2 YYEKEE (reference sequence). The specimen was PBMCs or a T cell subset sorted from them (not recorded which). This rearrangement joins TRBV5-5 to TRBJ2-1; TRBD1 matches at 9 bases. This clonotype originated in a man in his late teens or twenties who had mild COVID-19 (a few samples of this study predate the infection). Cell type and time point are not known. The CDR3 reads CASSFRTGVYNEQFF. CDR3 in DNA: TGTGCCAGCAGCTTTCGGACAGGGGTTTACAATGAGCAGTTCTTC.